This passage covers 17 T cell receptor beta chains from one sample sequenced in a study of blood T cell repertoires in COVID-19. Data came from immunoSEQ multiplex PCR; TCRdb stores just in-frame clones and leaves some out. The sample has some 70,000 clones; roughly 82% are singletons. Sequencing was done on a sample of peripheral blood. The receptors originated from a woman aged 55-70 years with acute or convalescent COVID-19.

The chain carries TRBV5-4 and TRBJ1-3; D unresolved. The germline V and J ends were trimmed by 0 bases and 0 bases, with 10 bases remaining between them. The germline V gene encodes CDR1 SGHNT and CDR2 YYREEE (reference sequence). The CDR3 spans 16 residues. The CDR3 nucleotides read TGTGCCAGCAGCTTGGGACGGAGCCACTCTGGAAACACCATATATTTT. The encoded protein is CASSLGRSHSGNTIYF.

This chain connects TRBV9 to TRBJ2-7; TRBD1 aligns across 10 bases. Per the germline V gene, CDR1 is SGDLS and CDR2 is YYNGEE. The CDR3 runs 16 residues. Trimming at V came to 4 bases and at J to 8 bases, leaving 15 bases not matched to a gene. The CDR3 region has the DNA TGTGCCAGCAGCCCCCCCGGGACAGGGGCCTTGGAAAAGCAGTACTTC. As protein: CASSPPGTGALEKQYF.

This chain joins TRBV6-1 and TRBJ1-2, with TRBD1 matching over 12 bases. Germline V gene data show CDR1 as MNHNS and CDR2 as SASEGT. CDR3 length: 19 residues. V lost 0 bases and J lost 5; bases outside the gene matches: 13. The CDR3: CASSEAGQGASFIPYGYTF. DNA for the CDR3: TGTGCCAGCAGTGAAGCGGGACAGGGGGCAAGCTTCATCCCATATGGCTACACCTTC.

The rearrangement links TRBV27 to TRBJ1-6; maybe TRBD1 (6 bases). This CDR3 region has 17 residues. V lost 5 bases to trimming and J lost 8 bases, with 22 bases between them. CDR1 MNHEY and CDR2 SMNVEV come from the germline V gene (reference sequence). CDR3 region: CASSQMRQGKGYSPLHF. CDR3 sequence (DNA): TGTGCCAGCAGTCAAATGCGTCAGGGGAAAGGGTATTCACCCCTCCACTTT.

The chain couples TRBV4-1 to TRBJ2-5, with 8 positions matching TRBD1. The CDR3 extends over 16 amino acids. The germline CDR1 and CDR2 sequences are MGHRA and YSYEKL. V lost 3 bases to trimming and J lost 2 bases; unmatched junction nucleotides: 8. Written as DNA, the CDR3 is TGCGCCAGCAGCCAGCACGGGACAGGCCTACAAGAGACCCAGTACTTC. Translated, it gives CASSQHGTGLQETQYF.

The chain recombines TRBV6-5 with TRBJ1-2; 7 bases fit TRBD1. With V trimmed by 6 bases and J by 0 bases, 7 bases remained unmatched. The germline V gene encodes CDR1 MNHEY and CDR2 SVGAGI. This CDR3 spans 15 amino acids. CDR3 protein: CASSGQALSNYGYTF. In DNA form, the CDR3 reads TGTGCCAGCAGCGGACAGGCCCTCTCTAACTATGGCTACACCTTC.

This clone has just a few counts. The chain links TRBV28 to TRBJ1-1; D not resolved. V was shortened by 3 bases and J by 1 base, with 9 bases between the two germline ends. The CDR3 runs 14 residues. From germline, CDR1 is MDHEN and CDR2 SYDVKM. CDR3 region: CASSLEQRNTEAFF. In nucleotides, the CDR3 is TGTGCCAGCAGTTTGGAGCAACGGAACACTGAAGCTTTCTTT.

The V and J genes are TRBV5-1 and TRBJ2-2; possible D gene TRBD2, 6 bases. Trimming shortened V by 0 bases and J by 6 bases, and 9 bases separated the two germline ends. This CDR3 has 14 amino acids. Germline assignment: CDR1 SGHRS and CDR2 YFSETQ. The CDR3 loop reads CASSLATGAGELFF. Written as DNA, the CDR3 is TGCGCCAGCAGCTTGGCCACGGGGGCCGGGGAGCTGTTTTTT. Filled out from reference TRBV5-1 and TRBJ2-2, the complete variable domain reads KAGVTQTPRYLIKTRGQQVTLSCSPISGHRSVSWYQQTPGQGLQFLFEYFSETQRNKGNFPGRFSGRQFSNSRSEMNVSTLELGDSALYLCASSLATGAGELFFGEGSRLTVL.

V usage is TRBV7-2 and J usage is TRBJ1-3; TRBD1 is a possible D gene (5 bases). The CDR3 length is 15 residues. Between the trimmed V and J ends, which lost 0 bases and 0 bases, there was a span of 6 bases. Germline loops: CDR1 SGHTA, CDR2 FQGNSA. Written as DNA, the CDR3 is TGTGCCAGCAGCTTAGCGGGGGGCTCTGGAAACACCATATATTTT. Translated: CASSLAGGSGNTIYF.

CDR3 bases: TGTGCCATCAGTGAGTCGGGGGGGGATAATTCACCCCTCCACTTT. Amino acid sequence: CAISESGGDNSPLHF. This rearrangement joins TRBV10-3 to TRBJ1-6; a possible D gene is TRBD1 (5 bases). CDR3 length: 15 residues. Germline V gene lookup returns CDR1 ENHRY and CDR2 SYGVKD. Between the trimmed V and J ends, which lost 0 bases and 5 bases, there was a span of 8 bases.

The chain has TRBV7-3 and TRBJ2-1, with a possible D match to TRBD2 (6 bases). The CDR3 covers 14 residues. V was shortened by 6 bases and J by 9 bases, with 18 bases between the two germline ends. From germline, CDR1 is SGHTA and CDR2 FQGTGA. CDR3 sequence reads: CASSPGVASREQFF. The CDR3 nucleotides are TGTGCCAGCAGTCCGGGAGTTGCGTCTCGTGAGCAGTTCTTC.

This clone was detected a few times. V and J are TRBV2 and TRBJ1-6; D possibly corresponds to TRBD1 (5 bases). The V end was cut by 2 bases, the J end by 0 bases, with 14 bases between. The CDR3 has 18 amino acids. Germline lookup yields CDR1 SNHLY and CDR2 FYNNEI. CDR3 sequence reads: CASSERGILLSYNSPLHF. CDR3 bases: TGTGCCAGCAGTGAAAGGGGAATTTTACTCTCCTATAATTCACCCCTCCACTTT.

The V gene is TRBV19, the J gene TRBJ2-4, with D possibly TRBD1 on 5 matching bases. CDR3 length equals 14 residues. Looked up from germline, CDR1 is LNHDA and CDR2 is SQIVND (reference sequence). V shed 1 base and J shed 2 bases, with 6 bases lying between them. The CDR3 protein is CASSIAGTKNIQYF. CDR3 DNA: TGTGCCAGTAGTATAGCAGGGACCAAAAACATTCAGTACTTC.

This rearrangement joins TRBV28 to TRBJ1-1; 8 bases line up with TRBD1. CDR1 and CDR2 from the germline V gene are MDHEN and SYDVKM. The CDR3 is 13 amino acids. The trim removed 7 bases at V and 5 bases at J, leaving 6 bases unmatched. The CDR3 loop reads CASTSGGLTEAFF. CDR3 in DNA: TGTGCCAGCACTTCAGGGGGCTTAACTGAAGCTTTCTTT.

V usage is TRBV9 and J usage is TRBJ2-5, with 8 nucleotides matching TRBD2. Germline V gives CDR1 SGDLS, CDR2 YYNGEE. Trimming took 5 bases from V and 5 from J; bases not matched to a gene: 11. The CDR3 runs 15 residues. The CDR3 is CASSPAGGDQETQYF. DNA for the CDR3: TGTGCCAGCAGTCCGGCGGGAGGCGATCAGGAGACCCAGTACTTC.

The rearrangement uses TRBV12-3 or TRBV12-4 and TRBJ1-1; D gene ambiguous. V was trimmed by 3 bases and J by 7 bases, leaving 12 bases between them. This CDR3 has 13 residues. As DNA, the CDR3 is TGTGCCAGCAGTTTCCGGGTTGGTTTTGAAGCTTTCTTT. Translated, it gives CASSFRVGFEAFF.

This clone was observed a few times. The gene calls are TRBV3-1 (or the pseudogene TRBV3-2) and TRBJ2-7; a possible D gene is TRBD1 (5 bases). CDR3 length equals 12 residues. Trimming pared 4 bases from V and 4 bases from J, leaving 8 bases between. Germline V lookup: CDR1 LGHDT, CDR2 YNNKEL (reference sequence). This CDR3 reads CASSPGIYEQYF. CDR3 sequence (DNA): TGTGCCAGCAGCCCAGGGATTTACGAGCAGTACTTC.